A single sample gave rise to the 4 T cell receptor beta chains below, sequenced in a study of T cell responses to AZD1222 COVID-19 vaccine. Profiling relied on immunoSEQ multiplex PCR, and the TCRdb table lists in-frame clones only, not all of them. The sample has 120,000 to 150,000 clones, approximately 90% seen once. The input for sequencing was peripheral blood, taken on day 0 of MenACWY control vaccination. These receptors were collected from an adult in good health.

V is TRBV12-3 or TRBV12-4 and J is TRBJ2-1, with 9 bases identical to TRBD1. The CDR3 is 12 residues long. V was clipped by 5 bases and J by 15 bases; unmatched bases: 8. CDR3 residues: CASSPQPGQGFF. Here the CDR3 DNA reads TGTGCCAGCAGTCCGCAACCGGGACAGGGGTTCTTC.

The chain carries TRBV14 and TRBJ1-1; D unclear. Germline V gene lookup returns CDR1 SGHDN and CDR2 FVKESK. The CDR3 consists of 13 residues. The V end lost 0 bases, the J end lost 0 bases, and 2 bases lay between the germline ends. CDR3 protein: CASSQDLNTEAFF. The CDR3 nucleotides are TGTGCCAGCAGCCAAGATTTGAACACTGAAGCTTTCTTT.

Here the CDR3 DNA reads TGTGCCAGCAGCTTAGGGGACACCTACGAGCAGTACTTC. Its translation: CASSLGDTYEQYF. The V and J genes are TRBV7-9 and TRBJ2-7, with D possibly matching TRBD1 (6 bases). Trimming stripped 1 base from V and 2 bases from J, with 6 bases between. Per the germline V gene, CDR1 is SEHNR and CDR2 is FQNEAQ (reference sequence). The CDR3 loop spans 13 amino acids.

The J gene is TRBJ1-2, the V gene TRBV5-1; a possible D gene is TRBD1 (5 bases). V gave up 3 bases and J gave up 4 bases, with 13 bases separating them. CDR1 is SGHRS, CDR2 YFSETQ, per germline. The CDR3 extends over 14 amino acids. This CDR3 is CASSSDGGTYGYTF. CDR3 nucleotide sequence: TGCGCCAGCAGCTCCGACGGTGGGACCTATGGCTACACCTTC.